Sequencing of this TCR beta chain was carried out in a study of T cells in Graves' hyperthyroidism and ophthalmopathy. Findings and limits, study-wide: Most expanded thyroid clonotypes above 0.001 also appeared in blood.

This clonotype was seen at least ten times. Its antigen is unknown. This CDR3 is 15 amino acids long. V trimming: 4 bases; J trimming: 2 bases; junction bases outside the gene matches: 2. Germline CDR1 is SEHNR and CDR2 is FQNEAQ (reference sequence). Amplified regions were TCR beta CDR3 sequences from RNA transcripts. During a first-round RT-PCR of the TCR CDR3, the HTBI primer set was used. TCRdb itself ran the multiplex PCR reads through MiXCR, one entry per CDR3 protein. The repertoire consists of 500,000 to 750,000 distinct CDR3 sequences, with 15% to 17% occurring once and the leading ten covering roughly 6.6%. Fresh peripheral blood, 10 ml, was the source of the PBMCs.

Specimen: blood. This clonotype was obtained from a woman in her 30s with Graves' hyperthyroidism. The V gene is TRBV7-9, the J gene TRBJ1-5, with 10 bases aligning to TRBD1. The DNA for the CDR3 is TGTGCCAGCAGCTCCGGACAGGGGGGCAATCAGCCCCAGCATTTT. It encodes CASSSGQGGNQPQHF.